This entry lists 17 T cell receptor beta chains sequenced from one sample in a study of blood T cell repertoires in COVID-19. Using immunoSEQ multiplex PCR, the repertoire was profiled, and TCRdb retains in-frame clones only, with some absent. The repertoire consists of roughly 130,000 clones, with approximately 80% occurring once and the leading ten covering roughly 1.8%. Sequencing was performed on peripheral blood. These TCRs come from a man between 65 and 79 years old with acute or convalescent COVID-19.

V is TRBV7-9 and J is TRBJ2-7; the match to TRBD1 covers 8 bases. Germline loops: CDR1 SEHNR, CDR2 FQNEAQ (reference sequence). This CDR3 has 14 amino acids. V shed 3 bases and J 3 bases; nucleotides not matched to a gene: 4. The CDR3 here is CASSFRDRGYEQYF. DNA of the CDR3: TGTGCCAGCAGCTTTAGAGACAGGGGCTACGAGCAGTACTTC.

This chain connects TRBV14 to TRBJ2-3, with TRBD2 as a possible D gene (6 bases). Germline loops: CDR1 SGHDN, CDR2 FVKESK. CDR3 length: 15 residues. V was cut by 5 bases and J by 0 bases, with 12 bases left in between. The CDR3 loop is CASSSQLASTDTQYF. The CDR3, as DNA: TGTGCCAGCAGCTCGCAACTAGCTAGCACAGATACGCAGTATTTT.

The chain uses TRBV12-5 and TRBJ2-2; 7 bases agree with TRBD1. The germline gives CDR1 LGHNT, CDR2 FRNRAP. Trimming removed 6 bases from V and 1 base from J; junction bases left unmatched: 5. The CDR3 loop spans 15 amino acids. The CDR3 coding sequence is TGTGCTAGTGGGATACGGACAGGGAACACCGGGGAGCTGTTTTTT. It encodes CASGIRTGNTGELFF.

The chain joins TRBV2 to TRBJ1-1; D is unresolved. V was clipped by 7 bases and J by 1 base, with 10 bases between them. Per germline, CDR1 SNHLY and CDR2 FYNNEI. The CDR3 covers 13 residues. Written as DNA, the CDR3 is TGTGCCAGCACCGAGGAGGGGAACACTGAAGCTTTCTTT. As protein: CASTEEGNTEAFF.

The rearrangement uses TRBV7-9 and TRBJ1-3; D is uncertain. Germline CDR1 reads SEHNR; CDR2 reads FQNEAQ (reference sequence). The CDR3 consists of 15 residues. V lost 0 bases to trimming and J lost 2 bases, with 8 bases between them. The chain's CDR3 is CASSLAGTPGNTIYF. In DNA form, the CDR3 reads TGTGCCAGCAGCTTAGCGGGCACACCTGGAAACACCATATATTTT.

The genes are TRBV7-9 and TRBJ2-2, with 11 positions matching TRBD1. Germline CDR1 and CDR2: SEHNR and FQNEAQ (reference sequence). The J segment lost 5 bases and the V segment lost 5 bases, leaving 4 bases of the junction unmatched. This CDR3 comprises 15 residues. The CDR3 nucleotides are TGTGCCAGCAGCCCCGGGACAGGGGGGACCGGGGAGCTGTTTTTT. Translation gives CASSPGTGGTGELFF.

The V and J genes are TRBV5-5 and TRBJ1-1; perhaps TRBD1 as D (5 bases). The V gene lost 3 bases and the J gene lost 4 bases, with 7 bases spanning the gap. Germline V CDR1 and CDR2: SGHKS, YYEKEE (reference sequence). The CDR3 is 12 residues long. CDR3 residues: CASSWGGTEAFF. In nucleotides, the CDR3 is TGTGCCAGCAGCTGGGGGGGCACTGAAGCTTTCTTT. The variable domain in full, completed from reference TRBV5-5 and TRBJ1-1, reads DAGVTQSPTHLIKTRGQQVTLRCSPISGHKSVSWYQQVLGQGPQFIFQYYEKEERGRGNFPDRFSARQFPNYSSELNVNALLLGDSALYLCASSWGGTEAFFGQGTRLTVV.

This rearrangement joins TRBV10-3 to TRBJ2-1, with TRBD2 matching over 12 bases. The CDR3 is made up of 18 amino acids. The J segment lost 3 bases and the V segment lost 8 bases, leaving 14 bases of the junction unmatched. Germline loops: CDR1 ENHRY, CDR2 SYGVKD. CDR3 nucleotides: TGTGCCATCGGTTCCGGGACTAGCGGGCGGGGGGGCTACAATGAGCAGTTCTTC. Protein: CAIGSGTSGRGGYNEQFF.

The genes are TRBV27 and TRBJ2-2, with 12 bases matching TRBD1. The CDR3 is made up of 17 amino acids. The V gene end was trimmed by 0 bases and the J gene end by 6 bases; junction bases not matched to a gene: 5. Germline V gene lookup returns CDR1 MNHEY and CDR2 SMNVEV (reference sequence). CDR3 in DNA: TGTGCCAGCAGTTTATCGAAGGGACAGGGGGCTCCCGGGGAGCTGTTTTTT. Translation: CASSLSKGQGAPGELFF.

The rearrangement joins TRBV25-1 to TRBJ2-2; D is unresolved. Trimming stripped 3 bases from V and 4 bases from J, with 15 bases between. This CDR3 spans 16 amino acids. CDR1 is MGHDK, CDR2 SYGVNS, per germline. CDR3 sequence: CASSDFRGGGTGELFF. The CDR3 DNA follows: TGTGCCAGCAGTGATTTCCGTGGCGGTGGCACCGGGGAGCTGTTTTTT.

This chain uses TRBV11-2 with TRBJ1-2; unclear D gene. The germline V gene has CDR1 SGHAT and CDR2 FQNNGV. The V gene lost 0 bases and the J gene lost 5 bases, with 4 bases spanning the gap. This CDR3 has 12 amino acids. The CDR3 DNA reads TGTGCCAGCAGCTTAGACGGGTATGGCTACACCTTC. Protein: CASSLDGYGYTF.

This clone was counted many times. The CDR3 nucleotides are TGCGCCAGCAGCCCCCTAGCGCGAAGGTCTAAACCCTACGAGCAGTACTTC. Translation: CASSPLARRSKPYEQYF. The V and J genes are TRBV4-1 and TRBJ2-7; D might be TRBD2 (6 bases). V lost 4 bases, J lost 2 bases, and 21 bases lay in between. Per the germline V gene, CDR1 is MGHRA and CDR2 is YSYEKL. This CDR3 comprises 17 residues.

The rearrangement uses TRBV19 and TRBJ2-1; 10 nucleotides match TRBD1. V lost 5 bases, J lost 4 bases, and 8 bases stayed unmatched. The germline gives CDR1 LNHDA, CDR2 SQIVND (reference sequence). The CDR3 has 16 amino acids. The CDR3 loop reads CASSGNRTGGYNEQFF. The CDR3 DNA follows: TGTGCCAGTAGTGGGAACCGGACAGGGGGGTACAATGAGCAGTTCTTC.

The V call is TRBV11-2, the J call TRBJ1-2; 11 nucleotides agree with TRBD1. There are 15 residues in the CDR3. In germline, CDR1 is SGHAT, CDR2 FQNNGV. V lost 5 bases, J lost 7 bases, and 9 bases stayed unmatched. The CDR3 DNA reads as TGTGCCAGCAGCCAGGACAGGGGGCCCCCTTCTGGCTACACCTTC. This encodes CASSQDRGPPSGYTF.

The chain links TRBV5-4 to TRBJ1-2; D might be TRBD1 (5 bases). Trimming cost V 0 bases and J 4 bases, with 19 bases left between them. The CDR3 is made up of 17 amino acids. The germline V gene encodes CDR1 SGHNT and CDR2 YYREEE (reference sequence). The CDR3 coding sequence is TGTGCCAGCAGCTTGGTCGCCGATCGGGGGGGGAGCTATGGCTACACCTTC. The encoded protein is CASSLVADRGGSYGYTF.

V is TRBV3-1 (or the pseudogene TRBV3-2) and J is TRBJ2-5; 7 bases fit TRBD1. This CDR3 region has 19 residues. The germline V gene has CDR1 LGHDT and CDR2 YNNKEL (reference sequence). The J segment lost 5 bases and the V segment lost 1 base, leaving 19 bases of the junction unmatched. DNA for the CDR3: TGTGCCAGCAGCCAAGTCGTCCCCCTCAGTAGGGGGCTGGGCGAGACCCAGTACTTC. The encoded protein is CASSQVVPLSRGLGETQYF.

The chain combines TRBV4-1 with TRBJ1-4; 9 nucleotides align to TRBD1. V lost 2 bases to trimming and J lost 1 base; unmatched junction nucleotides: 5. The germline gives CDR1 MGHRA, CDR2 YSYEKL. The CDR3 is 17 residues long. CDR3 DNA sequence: TGCGCCAGCAGCCAACCCTACAGGGGGCAAACTAATGAAAAACTGTTTTTT. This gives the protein CASSQPYRGQTNEKLFF.